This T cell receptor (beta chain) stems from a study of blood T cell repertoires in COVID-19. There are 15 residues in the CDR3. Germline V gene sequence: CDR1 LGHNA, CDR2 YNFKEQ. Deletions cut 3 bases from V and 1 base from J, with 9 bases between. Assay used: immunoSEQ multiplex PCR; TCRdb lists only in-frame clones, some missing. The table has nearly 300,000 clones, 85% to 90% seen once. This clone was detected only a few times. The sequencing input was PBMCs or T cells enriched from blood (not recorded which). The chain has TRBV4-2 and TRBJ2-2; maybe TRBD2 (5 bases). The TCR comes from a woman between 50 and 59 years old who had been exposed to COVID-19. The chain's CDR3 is CASSQGSGNTGELFF. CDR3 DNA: TGTGCCAGCAGCCAGGGGAGTGGGAACACCGGGGAGCTGTTTTTT.